This TCR beta chain was retrieved from a study of shared clonotypes between healthy human individuals. Study conclusions and caveats: Among non-shared clonotypes, generation probabilities were lower than among those shared by all four donors. Roughly 5% was the fraction of naive CD4 clonotypes found shared across a handful of donors.

DNA at 150 to 250 ng, tens of thousands of T cell genomes, went into sorted-subset replicate PCRs. Here immunoSEQ multiplex PCR was the method, and the copy in TCRdb shows in-frame clones only, minus some. This table holds hundreds of thousands of clones, 95% to 96% found once. The length of the CDR3 is 16 residues. Trimming removed 2 bases from V and 0 bases from J; junction bases left unmatched: 4. Germline CDR1 reads MGHRA; CDR2 reads YSYEKL. Turning to this clone: What it binds is not known.

As defined, naive CD8 cells were CD45RO-negative and positively selected for CCR7, with terminally differentiated effector memory CD45RA+ cells excluded. This chain links TRBV4-1 with TRBJ1-5; 7 bases are a match to TRBD1. This receptor was taken from a woman in her thirties in good health. Sequenced sample: naive CD8+ T cells sorted from blood. The CDR3 coding sequence is TGCGCCAGCAGCCAATCTCAGGGGGTTAGCAATCAGCCCCAGCATTTT. It specifies CASSQSQGVSNQPQHF.